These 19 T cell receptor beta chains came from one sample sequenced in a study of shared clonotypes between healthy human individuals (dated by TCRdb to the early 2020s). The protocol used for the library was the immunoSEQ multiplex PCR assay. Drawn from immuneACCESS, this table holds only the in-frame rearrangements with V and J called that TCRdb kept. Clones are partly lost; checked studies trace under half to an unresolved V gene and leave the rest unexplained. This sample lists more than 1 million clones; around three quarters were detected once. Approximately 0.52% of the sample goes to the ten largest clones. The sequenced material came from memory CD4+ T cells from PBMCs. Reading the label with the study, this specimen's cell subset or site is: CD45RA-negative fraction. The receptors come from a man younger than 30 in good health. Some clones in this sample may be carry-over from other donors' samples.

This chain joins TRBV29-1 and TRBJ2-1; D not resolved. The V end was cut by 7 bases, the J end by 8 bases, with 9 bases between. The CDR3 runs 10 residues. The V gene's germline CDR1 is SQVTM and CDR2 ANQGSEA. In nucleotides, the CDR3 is TGCAGCGCCGTGGTGGATGAGCAGTTCTTC. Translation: CSAVVDEQFF.

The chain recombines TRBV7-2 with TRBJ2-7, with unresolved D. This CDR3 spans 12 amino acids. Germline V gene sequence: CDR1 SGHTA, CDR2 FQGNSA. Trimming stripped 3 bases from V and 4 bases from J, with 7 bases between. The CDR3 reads CASSLERYEQYF. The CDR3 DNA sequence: TGTGCCAGCAGCTTGGAGAGATACGAGCAGTACTTC.

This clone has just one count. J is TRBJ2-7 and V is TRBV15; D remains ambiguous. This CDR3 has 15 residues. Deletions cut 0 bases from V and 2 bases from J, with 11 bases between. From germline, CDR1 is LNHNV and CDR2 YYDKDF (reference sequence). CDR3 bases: TGTGCCACCAGCAGAGATTGGGCAGAAACCTACGAGCAGTACTTC. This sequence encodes CATSRDWAETYEQYF.

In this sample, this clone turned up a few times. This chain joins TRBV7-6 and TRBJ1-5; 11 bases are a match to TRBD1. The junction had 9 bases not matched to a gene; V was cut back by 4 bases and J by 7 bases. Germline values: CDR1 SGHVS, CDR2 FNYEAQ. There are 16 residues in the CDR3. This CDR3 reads CASSSQGTGGNQPQHF. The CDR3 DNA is TGTGCCAGCAGCTCGCAGGGGACAGGGGGAAACCAGCCCCAGCATTTT.

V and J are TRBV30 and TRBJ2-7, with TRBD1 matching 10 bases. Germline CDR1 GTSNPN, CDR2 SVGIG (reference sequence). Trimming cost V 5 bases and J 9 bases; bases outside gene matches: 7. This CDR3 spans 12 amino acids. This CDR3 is CAWGDRGTWQYF. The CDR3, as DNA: TGTGCCTGGGGGGACAGGGGAACGTGGCAGTACTTC.

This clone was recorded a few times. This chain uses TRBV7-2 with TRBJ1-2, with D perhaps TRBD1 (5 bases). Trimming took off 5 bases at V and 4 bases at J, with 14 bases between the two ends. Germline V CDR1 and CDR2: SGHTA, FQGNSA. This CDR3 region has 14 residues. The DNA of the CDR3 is TGTGCCAGCAGCCCAGGGATTGGTAGCTATGGCTACACCTTC. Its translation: CASSPGIGSYGYTF.

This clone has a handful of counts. The CDR3 loop is CASSEFLGTQYF. The CDR3 coding sequence is TGTGCCAGCAGTGAATTCTTAGGGACGCAGTATTTT. V gene TRBV6-1 combines with J gene TRBJ2-3; D gene unclear. Per the germline V gene, CDR1 is MNHNS and CDR2 is SASEGT. The CDR3 length is 12 residues. With 2 bases removed from V and 9 bases from J, the gap between germline ends came to 9 bases.

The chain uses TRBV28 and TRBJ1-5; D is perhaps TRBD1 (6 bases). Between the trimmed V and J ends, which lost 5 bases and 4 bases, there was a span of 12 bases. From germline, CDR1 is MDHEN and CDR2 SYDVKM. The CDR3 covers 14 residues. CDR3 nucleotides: TGTGCCAGCAGTATACGGACAGTTAATCAGCCCCAGCATTTT. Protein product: CASSIRTVNQPQHF.

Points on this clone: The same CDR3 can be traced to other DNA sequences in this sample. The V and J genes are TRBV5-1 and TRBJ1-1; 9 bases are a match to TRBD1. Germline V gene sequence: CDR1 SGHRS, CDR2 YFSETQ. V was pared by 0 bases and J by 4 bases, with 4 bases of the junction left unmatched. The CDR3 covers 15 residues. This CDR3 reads CASSLVGQGGTEAFF. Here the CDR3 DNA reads TGCGCCAGCAGCTTGGTGGGACAGGGAGGCACTGAAGCTTTCTTT.

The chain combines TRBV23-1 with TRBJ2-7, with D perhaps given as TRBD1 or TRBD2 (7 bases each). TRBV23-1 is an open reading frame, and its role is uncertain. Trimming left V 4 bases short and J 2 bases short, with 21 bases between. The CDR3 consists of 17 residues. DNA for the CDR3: TGCGCCAGCAGTCGGCAGGGGGGGAAAAAATTTGCCTACGAGCAGTACTTC. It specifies CASSRQGGKKFAYEQYF.

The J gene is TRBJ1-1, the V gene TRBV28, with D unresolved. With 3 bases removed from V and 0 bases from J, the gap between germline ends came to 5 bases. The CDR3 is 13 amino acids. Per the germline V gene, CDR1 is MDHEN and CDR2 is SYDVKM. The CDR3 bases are TGTGCCAGCAGTTTCGGAATGAACACTGAAGCTTTCTTT. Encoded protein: CASSFGMNTEAFF.

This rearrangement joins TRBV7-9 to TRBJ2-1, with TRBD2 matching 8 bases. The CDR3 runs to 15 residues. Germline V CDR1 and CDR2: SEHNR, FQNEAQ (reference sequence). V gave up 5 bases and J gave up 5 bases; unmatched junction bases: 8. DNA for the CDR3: TGTGCCAGCAGCCCGTCATGGACTAGCCACAATGAGCAGTTCTTC. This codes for CASSPSWTSHNEQFF.

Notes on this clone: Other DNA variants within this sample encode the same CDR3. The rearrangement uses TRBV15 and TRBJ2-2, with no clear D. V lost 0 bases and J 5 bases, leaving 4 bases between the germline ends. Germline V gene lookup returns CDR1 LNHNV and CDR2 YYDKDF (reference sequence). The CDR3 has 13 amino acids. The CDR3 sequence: CATSRDLTGELFF. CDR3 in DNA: TGTGCCACCAGCAGAGATTTAACCGGGGAGCTGTTTTTT.

The CDR3 spells CASSLIVAEETQYF. In nucleotides, the CDR3 is TGCGCCAGCAGCTTGATTGTCGCAGAAGAGACCCAGTACTTC. The chain is built from TRBV5-1 and TRBJ2-5; no reliable D call. Between the trimmed V and J ends, which lost 1 base and 3 bases, there was a span of 10 bases. The CDR3 covers 14 residues. CDR1 and CDR2 (germline): SGHRS, YFSETQ.

The CDR3 coding sequence is TGTGCCAGCAGCTTCAGGCGGGAGAACGAGCAGTACTTC. Residues: CASSFRRENEQYF. The chain is built from TRBV7-9 and TRBJ2-7; TRBD2 aligns across 7 bases. From germline, CDR1 is SEHNR and CDR2 FQNEAQ (reference sequence). V dropped 3 bases and J dropped 5; count of bases not matched to a gene: 4. CDR3 length equals 13 residues.

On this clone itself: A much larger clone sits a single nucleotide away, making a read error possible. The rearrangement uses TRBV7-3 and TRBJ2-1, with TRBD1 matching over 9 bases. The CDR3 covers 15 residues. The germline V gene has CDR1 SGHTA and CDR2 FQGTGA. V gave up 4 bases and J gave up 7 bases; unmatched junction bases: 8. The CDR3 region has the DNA TGTGCCAGCAGCTCAACCGGGACAGGGTATAATGAGCAGTTCTTC. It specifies CASSSTGTGYNEQFF.

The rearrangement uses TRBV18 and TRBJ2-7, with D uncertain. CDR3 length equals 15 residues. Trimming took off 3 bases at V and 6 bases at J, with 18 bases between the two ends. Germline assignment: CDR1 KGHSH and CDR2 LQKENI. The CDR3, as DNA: TGTGCCAGCTCACCGTTAGGTCGAGGAAGCGCCGAGCAGTACTTC. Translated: CASSPLGRGSAEQYF.

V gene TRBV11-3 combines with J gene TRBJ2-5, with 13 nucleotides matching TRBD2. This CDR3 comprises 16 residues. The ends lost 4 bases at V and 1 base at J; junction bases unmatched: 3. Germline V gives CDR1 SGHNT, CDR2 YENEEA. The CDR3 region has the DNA TGTGCCAGCAGCTCGAGACTAGCGGGAGGCCAAGAGACCCAGTACTTC. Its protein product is CASSSRLAGGQETQYF.

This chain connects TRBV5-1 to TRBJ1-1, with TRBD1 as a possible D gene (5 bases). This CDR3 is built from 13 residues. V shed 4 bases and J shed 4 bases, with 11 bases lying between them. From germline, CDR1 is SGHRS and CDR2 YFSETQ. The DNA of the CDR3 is TGCGCCAGCAGCATCCAGGGTAGCACTGAAGCTTTCTTT. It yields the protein CASSIQGSTEAFF.